This T cell receptor (beta chain) was retrieved from a study of blood T cell repertoires in COVID-19. Study information: The United States, Italy and Spain supplied acute and convalescent COVID-19 samples. From T cells, B-cell-depleted T cells, or PBMCs came the material, which was cDNA or gDNA.

As processed by the authors: Estimates of nucleated cell counts were drawn from the amplification of reference gene primers. Some clones are missing from TCRdb's copy, which holds only in-frame ones; the method was immunoSEQ multiplex PCR. That table gives V, J and clone size, and the DNA gave D and trimming. This sample yields 100,000 or so clones, of which around 86% are seen a single time; about 3.8% belongs to the top ten. The sequence derives from a man aged 45 to 65 with acute or convalescent COVID-19. The sequencing sample was made of peripheral blood.

The CDR3 loop is CASSPQTSGSTDTQYF. The CDR3, as DNA: TGTGCCAGCAGCCCCCAGACTAGCGGCAGCACAGATACGCAGTATTTT. V and J are TRBV7-3 and TRBJ2-3; 9 nucleotides align to TRBD2. Per germline, CDR1 SGHTA and CDR2 FQGTGA. V lost 5 bases to trimming and J lost 0 bases; unmatched junction nucleotides: 6. There are 16 residues in the CDR3.